The clone carrying this TCR beta chain has at least ten counts. Its antigen is undetermined. The data belong to a study of neurological immune-mediated disorders. The V segment lost 2 bases and the J segment 2 bases; nucleotides outside the gene matches: 0. The CDR3 extends over 15 amino acids. Germline V gene lookup returns CDR1 SGHRS and CDR2 YFSETQ. Each CDR3 protein gets one entry after TCRdb re-called the 5' RACE reads with MiXCR. The top ten clones hold 4.6% of a sample with 70,000 to 75,000 distinct CDR3 sequences, approximately 15% of them seen once. Time point described: longitudinal time-point 1 (baseline). Overall study findings and caveats: HTLV-1-associated myelopathy had the most TCR clonal expansion, whereas multiple sclerosis had the least (lower than in healthy controls).

The sequence came from a female donor with HTLV-1-associated myelopathy (HAM/TSP). The chain has TRBV5-1 and TRBJ2-6, with 8 bases that match TRBD1. The sequenced material came from PBMCs. Here the CDR3 DNA reads TGCGCCAGCAGCTTACAGGGGGCTGGGGCCAACGTCCTGACTTTC. It encodes CASSLQGAGANVLTF.